This T cell receptor beta chain was identified in a study of metastatic and nonmetastatic thyroid tumors. Overall study context: Repertoires from malignant and benign thyroid patients were compared across blood and tumor or nodule tissue. Study outcomes and limitations: The study reportedly found significantly higher TCR beta diversity in malignant thyroid tumors than benign nodules, in blood and tumor.

All patients reached thyroid surgery having received no treatment beforehand. Ten or more counts support this clone. The antigen is unknown. Germline V gene data show CDR1 as SGHVS and CDR2 as FQNEAQ. V was clipped by 2 bases and J by 3 bases; unmatched bases: 12. The CDR3 sequence is 17 residues long. Original analysis: For papillary thyroid cancer, a distant-metastasis classifier was constructed from CDR3 differences observed across clinicopathological groups. TCRdb re-called clones via MiXCR from the PCR reads. None of the V and J calls come from the authors' own analysis; TCRdb made them. The sample has more than 65,000 clones, 11% to 15% seen once.

The receptor's source is a male donor with papillary thyroid cancer or a benign thyroid nodule (not recorded which). Some clones in this sample may be carry-over from other donors' samples. Material for sequencing was blood. The chain combines TRBV7-8 with TRBJ1-2; TRBD1 aligns across 7 bases. This CDR3 is CASSLNKGQRTYYGYTF. The CDR3 nucleotides read TGTGCCAGCAGCTTAAACAAGGGACAGCGGACTTACTATGGCTACACCTTC.